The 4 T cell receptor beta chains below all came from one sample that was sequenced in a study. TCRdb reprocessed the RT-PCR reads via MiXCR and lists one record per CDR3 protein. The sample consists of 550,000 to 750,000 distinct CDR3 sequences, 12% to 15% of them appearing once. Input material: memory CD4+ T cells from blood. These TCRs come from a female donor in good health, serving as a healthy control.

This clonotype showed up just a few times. CDR3 region: CASSLVMGSDEQFF. The CDR3 DNA is TGTGCCAGCAGCTTGGTTATGGGATCGGATGAGCAGTTCTTC. V is TRBV5-6 and J is TRBJ2-1; D gene uncertain. The CDR3 spans 14 residues. Germline V gene data show CDR1 as SGHDT and CDR2 as YYEEEE. V was pared by 0 bases and J by 8 bases, with 12 bases between. Using reference TRBV5-6 and TRBJ2-1 for the parts outside the CDR3, the full variable domain is DAGVTQSPTHLIKTRGQQVTLRCSPKSGHDTVSWYQQALGQGPQFIFQYYEEEERQRGNFPDRFSGHQFPNYSSELNVNALLLGDSALYLCASSLVMGSDEQFFGPGTRLTVL.

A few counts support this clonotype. The DNA of the CDR3 is TGTGCCAGCAGTCTCGACAGGCACCAAGAGACCCAGTACTTC. Its translation: CASSLDRHQETQYF. This chain uses TRBV6-1 with TRBJ2-5; TRBD1 is a possible D gene (6 bases). There are 14 residues in the CDR3. V was shortened by 5 bases and J by 0 bases, with 10 bases between the two germline ends. Germline CDR1 MNHNS, CDR2 SASEGT.

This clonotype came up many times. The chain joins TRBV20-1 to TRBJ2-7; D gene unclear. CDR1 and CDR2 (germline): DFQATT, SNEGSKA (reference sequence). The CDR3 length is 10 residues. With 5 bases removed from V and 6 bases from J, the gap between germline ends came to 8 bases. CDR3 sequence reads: CSALIGEQYF. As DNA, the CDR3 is TGCAGTGCTCTCATTGGCGAGCAGTACTTC.

The CDR3 DNA sequence: TGCAGTGCTACTAGAGCACCGGTGAACACTGAAGCTTTCTTT. Translation gives CSATRAPVNTEAFF. The chain combines TRBV20-1 with TRBJ1-1, with D uncertain. The CDR3 extends over 14 amino acids. CDR1 DFQATT and CDR2 SNEGSKA come from the germline V gene (reference sequence). The ends were cut back, 4 bases at V and 0 bases at J, with 12 bases in the middle.